The 17 T cell receptor beta chains below were found in one sample sequenced in a study of human T cells and chemical hapten exposure. The time point is: healthy volunteer bleed at 6 weeks. From whole blood left unfractionated, total RNA was extracted. MiXCR, applied by TCRdb to the RACE reads, yields one record per CDR3 protein. The sample carries some 40,000 distinct CDR3 sequences, 3.7% recorded once. Sequences were obtained from whole blood. These receptors were collected from a human donor in good health. Some clones in this sample may be carry-over from other donors' samples.

This clonotype showed up many times. The V and J genes are TRBV12-3 or TRBV12-4 and TRBJ1-5; 9 bases fit TRBD1. CDR3 length equals 16 residues. The V segment lost 3 bases and the J segment 5 bases; nucleotides outside the gene matches: 8. This chain's CDR3 is CASSLGQGELHQPQHF. DNA for the CDR3: TGTGCCAGCAGTTTGGGACAGGGAGAGCTCCATCAGCCCCAGCATTTT.

At least ten counts were recorded for this clonotype. The chain is built from TRBV28 and TRBJ1-1; D gene ambiguous. The CDR3 spans 13 residues. V lost 8 bases, J lost 1 base, and 11 bases lay in between. The germline gives CDR1 MDHEN, CDR2 SYDVKM. The chain's CDR3 is CASSRRPNTEAFF. DNA of the CDR3: TGTGCCAGCTCTAGACGACCGAACACTGAAGCTTTCTTT. Using reference TRBV28 and TRBJ1-1 for the parts outside the CDR3, the full variable domain is DVKVTQSSRYLVKRTGEKVFLECVQDMDHENMFWYRQDPGLGLRLIYFSYDVKMKEKGDIPEGYSVSREKKERFSLILESASTNQTSMYLCASSRRPNTEAFFGQGTRLTVV.

Many counts were recorded for this clonotype. The V and J genes are TRBV5-1 and TRBJ1-2, with unresolved D. Per germline, CDR1 SGHRS and CDR2 YFSETQ. The CDR3 covers 13 residues. V dropped 4 bases and J dropped 4 bases, with 11 bases sitting between them. The CDR3 DNA follows: TGCGCCAGCAGCCCTCGAGAGGGCTATGGCTACACCTTC. It specifies CASSPREGYGYTF.

A remark on this clonotype: A much larger clonotype is one base distant, so this may be a read error. The rearrangement uses TRBV7-2 and TRBJ1-3; D is uncertain. CDR1 SGHTA and CDR2 FQGNSA come from the germline V gene. This CDR3 has 15 residues. The CDR3 is CASGLDLRPGNTIYF. The DNA for the CDR3 is TGTGCCAGCGGCTTAGACTTACGCCCGGGAAACACCATATATTTT.

This clonotype was seen a handful of times. The rearrangement joins TRBV3-1 to TRBJ2-1; D call uncertain. CDR1 is LGHDT and CDR2 is YNNKEL in the germline V gene (reference sequence). The V and J ends lost 1 base and 2 bases respectively, with 12 bases between them. The length of the CDR3 is 16 residues. CDR3 nucleotides: TGTGCCAGCAGCCAAGGAGCTGCGGCTGCCTACAATGAGCAGTTCTTC. Translated, it gives CASSQGAAAAYNEQFF.

This clonotype was observed at least ten times. The V gene is TRBV20-1, the J gene TRBJ1-5; maybe TRBD1 (5 bases). The CDR3 has 15 amino acids. V was pared by 0 bases and J by 6 bases, with 15 bases between. Germline V gene sequence: CDR1 DFQATT, CDR2 SNEGSKA (reference sequence). In DNA form, the CDR3 reads TGCAGTGCTAGAGACAATTGGCAGGGTGGTCAGCCCCAGCATTTT. This sequence encodes CSARDNWQGGQPQHF.

A few counts support this clonotype. In DNA form, the CDR3 reads TGTGCCAGCAGCTCCCCCGAGGAGGGGGTTATCTCTGGGGCCAACGTCCTGACTTTC. It yields the protein CASSSPEEGVISGANVLTF. J is TRBJ2-6 and V is TRBV11-2, with D possibly being TRBD1 or TRBD2 (6 bases each). CDR1 SGHAT and CDR2 FQNNGV come from the germline V gene. The CDR3 spans 19 residues. V was pared by 4 bases and J by 0 bases, with 19 bases between.

This clonotype appeared many times. The chain combines TRBV12-3 or TRBV12-4 with TRBJ2-5; D might be TRBD2 (5 bases). The CDR3 runs to 14 residues. The V end was cut by 2 bases, the J end by 4 bases, with 11 bases between. Written as DNA, the CDR3 is TGTGCCAGCAGTTTACCCCCACTAGGAGAGACCCAGTACTTC. Protein: CASSLPPLGETQYF.

In its sample, this clonotype was seen many times. This chain uses TRBV29-1 with TRBJ2-1, with D perhaps given as TRBD1 or TRBD2 (5 bases each). This CDR3 has 12 residues. Germline CDR1 SQVTM, CDR2 ANQGSEA. V was pared by 4 bases and J by 8 bases, with 12 bases between. CDR3 DNA sequence: TGCAGCGTTGCCCTCGTGGGGGATGAGCAGTTCTTC. Its translation is CSVALVGDEQFF.

This clonotype was seen repeatedly, ten times or more. The V and J genes are TRBV11-2 and TRBJ1-2; perhaps TRBD1 as D (5 bases). Per the germline V gene, CDR1 is SGHAT and CDR2 is FQNNGV. Trimming took off 4 bases at V and 7 bases at J, with 16 bases between the two ends. This CDR3 has 14 amino acids. As DNA, the CDR3 is TGTGCCAGCAGCTCCCTGTTAGGGGTCGGTGGCTACACCTTC. It is translated as CASSSLLGVGGYTF.

This clonotype is judged medium-sized. This chain connects TRBV13 to TRBJ1-6; 7 bases line up with TRBD1. With 0 bases clipped from V and 7 bases from J, the junction kept 3 bases outside the gene matches. This CDR3 contains 15 residues. Germline V gene data show CDR1 as PRHDT and CDR2 as FYEKMQ (reference sequence). CDR3 in DNA: TGTGCCAGCAGCTTAGGGACAGGGAGAAATTCACCCCTCCACTTT. Translating it yields CASSLGTGRNSPLHF.

This clonotype was seen more than once but under ten times. V and J are TRBV4-1 and TRBJ1-3; D remains unclear. Trimming shortened V by 1 base and J by 0 bases, and 13 bases separated the two germline ends. This CDR3 spans 17 amino acids. Germline assignment: CDR1 MGHRA and CDR2 YSYEKL. The CDR3 loop is CASSQAPTGVSGNTIYF. CDR3 DNA: TGCGCCAGCAGCCAAGCCCCGACCGGCGTCTCTGGAAACACCATATATTTT.

The sample holds many counts of this clonotype. The chain couples TRBV12-3 or TRBV12-4 to TRBJ1-2; D gene unclear. Trimming left V 6 bases short and J 4 bases short, with 9 bases between. The CDR3 is made up of 12 amino acids. The CDR3 protein is CASRNTIYGYTF. In nucleotides, the CDR3 is TGTGCCAGCAGGAACACGATCTATGGCTACACCTTC.

This clonotype was found a few times. V gene TRBV12-3 or TRBV12-4 combines with J gene TRBJ1-2; 9 nucleotides line up with TRBD1. With V trimmed by 8 bases and J by 5 bases, 9 bases remained unmatched. This CDR3 has 14 residues. The CDR3 reads CASLNRGRGYGYTF. The DNA for the CDR3 is TGTGCCAGCCTAAACAGGGGGCGCGGGTATGGCTACACCTTC.

This clonotype was counted at least ten times. This sequence joins TRBV7-6 and TRBJ1-6, with TRBD1 matching over 10 bases. Looked up from germline, CDR1 is SGHVS and CDR2 is FNYEAQ. Unmatched junction bases numbered 14, after V lost 5 bases and J lost 10 bases. This CDR3 spans 17 amino acids. CDR3 protein: CASSLHRDRGYVSPLHF. For the CDR3, the DNA is TGTGCCAGCAGCCTCCACCGGGACAGGGGTTATGTCTCACCCCTCCACTTT.

J is TRBJ1-1 and V is TRBV18; D ambiguous. Germline V gives CDR1 KGHSH, CDR2 LQKENI. V gave up 3 bases and J gave up 3 bases, with 8 bases separating them. This CDR3 has 13 amino acids. CDR3 bases: TGTGCCAGCTCACCTGACCAGTACACTGAAGCTTTCTTT. Translated: CASSPDQYTEAFF.

The gene calls are TRBV28 and TRBJ2-7; the match to TRBD2 covers 8 bases. The V gene's germline CDR1 is MDHEN and CDR2 SYDVKM. V gave up 6 bases and J gave up 5 bases; unmatched junction bases: 9. This CDR3 contains 14 residues. CDR3 nucleotide sequence: TGTGCCAGCAGCCGGGGGGGGGCGCACGACGAGCAGTACTTC. Translating gives CASSRGGAHDEQYF.